The TCR beta chain under discussion was sequenced for a study of T cell repertoires in cytomegalovirus infection. MiXCR, applied by TCRdb to the reads, yields one record per CDR3 protein. The table shows some 940,000 distinct CDR3 sequences, with approximately 32% occurring only once. The V gene's germline CDR1 is SNHLY and CDR2 FYNNEI. The V end lost 0 bases, the J end lost 7 bases, and 10 bases lay between the germline ends. The CDR3 extends over 13 amino acids. Concerning this clonotype: Its specificity is unknown.

This chain links TRBV2 with TRBJ2-7; no definite D call. This specimen consisted of cultured CD8+ T cells from PBMCs, obtained from culture after CMV antigen stimulation. The sequence derives from a human donor in good health (CMV status not recorded). Some clones in this sample may be carry-over from other donors' samples. The chain's CDR3 is CASSEARAVEQYV. DNA of the CDR3: TGTGCCAGCAGTGAAGCAAGGGCAGTAGAGCAGTACGTC.